This T cell receptor beta chain appears in the sequencing data of a study of CXCR4 blockade with PD-1 therapy in pancreatic cancer (dated by TCRdb to the late 2010s). About the full investigation: The study analyzed resected pancreatic ductal adenocarcinoma using both multiplex immunohistochemistry and TCRbeta immunosequencing, alongside ex vivo slice culture that tested PD-1 and CXCR4 blockade. To look at intratumoral heterogeneity, the researchers TCR-sequenced two geographically distinct regions from each of 6 tumors.

In regard to this clone: Its binding antigen is unknown. No per-base quality is available; no much larger clone lies one base away.

Relative to germline, V is missing 4 bases and J is missing 5 bases, with 8 bases of the junction outside any gene match. The CDR3 goes from the cysteine to the phenylalanine over 15 residues. Only the CDR3 region is kept as DNA, spanning 45 bases read in frame from base 1. The CDR1 and CDR2 encoded by the germline V gene are SGDLS and YYNGEE. None of the patients whose archived tumor blocks were used had received neoadjuvant therapy prior to resection. In the preserved-tissue arm, the study used 30 or so surgical resection samples taken from more than 20 pancreatic ductal adenocarcinoma patients who had not previously been treated. DNA for the resection arm was extracted from ten 5-micron curls of FFPE tumor lying next to the multiplex immunohistochemistry slide. Overall study outcomes, separate from this receptor: Only TCRbeta chains were sequenced, so true antigen-specificity overlap of convergent dominant clones remained unconfirmed pending paired alpha-beta single-cell sequencing. A strong correlation was found between the frequency of an amino acid clone and the number of distinct nucleotide rearrangements encoding that clone, which suggests convergent selection driven by common tumor antigens. Although tumors showed clonal expansion, with a mean productive clonality of about 0.15 compared with approximately 0.05 in healthy blood, clonality was not correlated with survival.

TCRbeta CDR3 regions were immunosequenced from extracted DNA using the immunoSEQ Assay at Adaptive Biotechnologies. In the original analysis: To measure the absolute abundance of each unique TCRbeta CDR3, the sequences were collapsed and filtered. Clonality was calculated as 1 minus Pielou's evenness, using only productive in-frame rearrangements. Regional overlap tracked the top 100 nucleotide rearrangements across paired samples, with Morisita index comparing paired versus unrelated samples. The immunoSEQ Rearrangement Details tool was used to assess convergence of nucleotide rearrangements onto identical amino acid sequences. TCRdb retrieved this table from immuneACCESS and kept in-frame rearrangements only. Not all clones are present; in checked studies, unresolved V genes account for under half, and no reason is known for the remainder. V, J and clone size reflect that table, while D and trimming were determined from the DNA. The sample has 2,500 to 3,500 clones on record, 39% of them singletons. The ten largest clones add up to roughly 28% of the sample.

The source material was tumor tissue. The receptor was derived from a human donor with pancreatic ductal adenocarcinoma. The chain was built from TRBV9 and TRBJ2-1; 8 of the junction bases match TRBD1. CDR3 loop: CASSLRQGYNNEQFF. The DNA reads TGTGCCAGCAGCTTGCGACAGGGGTATAACAATGAGCAGTTCTTC.